This entry features one TCR beta chain sequence. V lost 10 bases, J lost 5 bases, and 13 bases stayed unmatched. This CDR3 comprises 15 residues. Per germline, CDR1 LNHDA and CDR2 SQIVND (reference sequence). The primer mix had 60 V beta and 13 J beta primers. The repertoire was sequenced with immunoSEQ multiplex PCR; TCRdb's copy has only in-frame clones and lacks some. The sample contains 65,000 to 80,000 clones, 80% to 90% of which appear only once. The sample comes from a study of glioma-infiltrating T cells after dendritic cell vaccination. The time point denotes: after dendritic cell vaccination, including at tumor progression/relapse. PBMC sampling occurred before vaccination, two weeks after the third dose, and at progression.

This sample comprised blood, obtained after dendritic cell vaccination. V gene TRBV19 combines with J gene TRBJ1-5, with 8 positions matching TRBD1. The TCR originated in a human donor with glioblastoma. The CDR3 DNA reads TGTGCCACGCCTGGCAGGGGGCTGGTGGATCAGCCCCAGCATTTT. Amino acid sequence: CATPGRGLVDQPQHF.